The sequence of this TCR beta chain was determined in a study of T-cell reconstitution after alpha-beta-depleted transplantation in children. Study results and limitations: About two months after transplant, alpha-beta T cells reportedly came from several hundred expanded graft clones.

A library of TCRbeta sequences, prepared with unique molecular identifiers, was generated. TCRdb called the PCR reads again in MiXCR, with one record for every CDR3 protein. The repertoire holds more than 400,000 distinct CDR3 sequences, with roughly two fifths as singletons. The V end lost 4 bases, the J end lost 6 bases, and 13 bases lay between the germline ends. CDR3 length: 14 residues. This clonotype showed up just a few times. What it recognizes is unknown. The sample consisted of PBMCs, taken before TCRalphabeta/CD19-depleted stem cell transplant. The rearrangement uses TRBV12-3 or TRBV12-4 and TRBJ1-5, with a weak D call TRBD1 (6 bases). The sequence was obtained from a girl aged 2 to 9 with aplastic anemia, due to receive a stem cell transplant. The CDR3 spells CASSSQGWRQPQHF. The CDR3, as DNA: TGTGCCAGCAGTTCACAGGGTTGGCGTCAGCCCCAGCATTTT.